This paragraph reports one TCR beta chain. Trimming stripped 3 bases from V and 2 bases from J, with 14 bases between. Germline V gene sequence: CDR1 LGHNA, CDR2 YSLEER. The CDR3 is made up of 15 amino acids. This sample is part of a study of T cells in Graves' hyperthyroidism and ophthalmopathy. Using RNA transcripts as the source, TCR beta CDR3 regions were amplified. The primer set for the first-round RT-PCR of the TCR CDR3 was HTBI. TCRdb fed the multiplex PCR reads into MiXCR, producing one record per CDR3 protein. In the table there are about 690,000 distinct CDR3 sequences, 17% of which are singletons. Patients between 18 and 65 years old had hyperthyroidism, newly diagnosed and lasting under 2 months. Diagnosis rested on symptoms, serum thyroxine and TRAb, thyroid ultrasound, and orbital computed tomography.

This receptor was taken from a man between 45 and 60 years old with Graves' hyperthyroidism. Sequencing input: blood. The chain is built from TRBV4-3 and TRBJ2-7; the D gene is possibly TRBD1 (5 bases). In nucleotides, the CDR3 is TGCGCCAGCAGCCAGTCCATGACAGACACCTACGAGCAGTACTTC. Its translation is CASSQSMTDTYEQYF.